The entry below describes one TCR beta chain. The data were obtained in a study of blood T cell repertoires in COVID-19. V shed 0 bases and J 5 bases; nucleotides not matched to a gene: 6. The CDR3 loop spans 14 amino acids. Germline values: CDR1 GTSNPN, CDR2 SVGIG (reference sequence). The repertoire was sequenced with immunoSEQ multiplex PCR; TCRdb's copy has only in-frame clones and lacks some. Of over 250,000 clones in the sample, approximately 85% are singletons; the top ten hold approximately 10%. This clonotype originated in a woman aged 70-85 years with acute or convalescent COVID-19. Sequencing was performed on peripheral blood. J is TRBJ2-7 and V is TRBV30; 8 nucleotides match TRBD1. CDR3 protein: CAWSVGQGANEQYF. The CDR3 nucleotides read TGTGCCTGGAGTGTAGGACAGGGCGCTAACGAGCAGTACTTC.